This TCR beta chain was sequenced during a study of blood T cell repertoires in COVID-19. In germline, CDR1 is MNHEY, CDR2 SMNVEV (reference sequence). Trimming removed 5 bases from V and 4 bases from J; junction bases left unmatched: 4. This CDR3 spans 13 amino acids. Methods used by the authors: From reference gene primer amplification, estimates of nucleated cell counts were derived. TCRdb's copy holds only in-frame clones and misses some; the assay was immunoSEQ multiplex PCR. V, J and clone size derive from that table, while D and trimming were established from the DNA sequence. The repertoire holds about 300,000 clones, with 89% as singletons.

The sample taken for sequencing was peripheral blood. The V call is TRBV27, the J call TRBJ1-1, with 7 bases identical to TRBD1. This clonotype was sampled from a woman in her 30s with COVID-19, enrolled during active disease. The CDR3 nucleotides are TGTGCCAGCAGTCGGGGACAGATCACTGAAGCTTTCTTT. This sequence encodes CASSRGQITEAFF.